This T cell receptor beta chain was captured by sequencing in a study of blood T cell repertoires in COVID-19. TCRdb's copy holds only in-frame clones and misses some; the assay was immunoSEQ multiplex PCR. The repertoire holds some 65,000 clones, with roughly 90% as singletons. V lost 7 bases to trimming and J lost 7 bases; unmatched junction nucleotides: 12. Germline CDR1 is SGHRS and CDR2 is YFSETQ. This CDR3 comprises 14 residues. The J gene is TRBJ1-2, the V gene TRBV5-1, with 8 bases lining up with TRBD1. The sequence derives from a man aged 55 to 69 with acute or convalescent COVID-19. The sample taken for sequencing was peripheral blood. In DNA form, the CDR3 reads TGCGCCAGCTCTCCGGGACAGGAATTCTCTGGCTACACCTTC. This encodes CASSPGQEFSGYTF.